The entry below gives a single T cell receptor beta chain sequence along with its context. The authors' processing: Estimation of nucleated cell counts relied on the amplification of reference gene primers. Sequencing used immunoSEQ multiplex PCR; TCRdb keeps in-frame clones, though not all of them. Clone size and V and J calls were adopted from that table, with D and trimming inferred from the DNA. The sample shows about 340,000 clones, over 80% of them seen only once. The data belong to a study of blood T cell repertoires in COVID-19. About the research overall: Samples of COVID-19 (acute and convalescent) were obtained from the United States, Italy and Spain. PBMCs, B-cell-depleted T cells, or T cells provided the cDNA or gDNA that made up the material.

Germline V lookup: CDR1 MNHEY, CDR2 SMNVEV (reference sequence). The J segment lost 3 bases and the V segment lost 1 base, leaving 11 bases of the junction unmatched. The CDR3 contains 19 residues. Sequencing was done on a sample of peripheral blood. The chain employs TRBV27 and TRBJ2-7; TRBD2 aligns across 14 bases. This TCR was recovered from a woman aged 45-65 years with COVID-19, enrolled during active disease. CDR3 DNA sequence: TGTGCCAGCAGTTTATGGACTAGCGGGAGGCCCCCGTCCTACTACGAGCAGTACTTC. This sequence encodes CASSLWTSGRPPSYYEQYF.